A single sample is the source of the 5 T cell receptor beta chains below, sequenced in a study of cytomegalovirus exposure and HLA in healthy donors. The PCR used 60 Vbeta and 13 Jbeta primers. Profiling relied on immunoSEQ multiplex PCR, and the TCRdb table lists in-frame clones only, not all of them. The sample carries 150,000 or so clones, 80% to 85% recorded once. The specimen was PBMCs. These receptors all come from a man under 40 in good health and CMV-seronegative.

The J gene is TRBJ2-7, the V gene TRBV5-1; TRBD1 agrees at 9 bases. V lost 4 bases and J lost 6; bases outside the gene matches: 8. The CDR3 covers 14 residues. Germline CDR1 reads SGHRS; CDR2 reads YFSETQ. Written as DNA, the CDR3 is TGCGCCAGCAGCCCCACGGACAGGGGTGGCGAGCAGTACTTC. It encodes CASSPTDRGGEQYF.

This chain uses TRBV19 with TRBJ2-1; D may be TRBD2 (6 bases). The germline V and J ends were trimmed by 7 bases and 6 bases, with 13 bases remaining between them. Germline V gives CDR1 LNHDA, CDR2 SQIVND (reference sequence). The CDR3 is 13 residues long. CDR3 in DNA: TGTGCCAGTACCCCTCGGGGGTCCAATGAGCAGTTCTTC. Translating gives CASTPRGSNEQFF.

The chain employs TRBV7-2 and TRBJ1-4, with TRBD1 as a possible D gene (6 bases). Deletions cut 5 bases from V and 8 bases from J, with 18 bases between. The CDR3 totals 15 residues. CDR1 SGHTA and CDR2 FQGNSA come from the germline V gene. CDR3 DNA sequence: TGTGCCAGCAGCCCTGGGACACCCCTGGGGGAAAAACTGTTTTTT. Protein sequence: CASSPGTPLGEKLFF.

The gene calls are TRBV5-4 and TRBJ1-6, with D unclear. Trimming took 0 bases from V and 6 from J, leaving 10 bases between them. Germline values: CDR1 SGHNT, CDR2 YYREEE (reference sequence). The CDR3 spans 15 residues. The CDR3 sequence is CASSLAPRGNSPLHF. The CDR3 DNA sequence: TGTGCCAGCAGCTTGGCTCCCCGGGGTAATTCACCCCTCCACTTT.

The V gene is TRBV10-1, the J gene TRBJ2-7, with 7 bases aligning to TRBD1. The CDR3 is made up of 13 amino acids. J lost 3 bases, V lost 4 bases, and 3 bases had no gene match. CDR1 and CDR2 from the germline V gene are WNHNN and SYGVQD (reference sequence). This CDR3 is CASSGDSHYEQYF. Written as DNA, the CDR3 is TGCGCCAGCAGTGGGGACAGCCACTACGAGCAGTACTTC.